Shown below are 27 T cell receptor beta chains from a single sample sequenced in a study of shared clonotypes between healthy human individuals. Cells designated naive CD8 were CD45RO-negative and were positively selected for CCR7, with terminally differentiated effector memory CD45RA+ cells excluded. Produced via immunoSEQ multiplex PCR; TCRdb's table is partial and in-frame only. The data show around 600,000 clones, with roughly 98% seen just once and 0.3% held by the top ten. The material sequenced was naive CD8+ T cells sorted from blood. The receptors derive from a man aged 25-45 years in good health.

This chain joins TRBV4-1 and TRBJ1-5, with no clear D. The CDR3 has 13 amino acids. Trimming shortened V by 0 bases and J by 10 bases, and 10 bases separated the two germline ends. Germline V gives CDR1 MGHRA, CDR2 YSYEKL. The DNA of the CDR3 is TGCGCCAGCAGCCAAGACCGCCCCAGCCCCCAGCATTTT. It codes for CASSQDRPSPQHF.

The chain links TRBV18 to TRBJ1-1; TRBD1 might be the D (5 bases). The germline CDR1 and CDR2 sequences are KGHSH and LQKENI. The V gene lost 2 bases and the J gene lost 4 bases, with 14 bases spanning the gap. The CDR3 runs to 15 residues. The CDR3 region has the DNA TGTGCCAGCTCACCAATCAAAGGGGATGGCACTGAAGCTTTCTTT. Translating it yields CASSPIKGDGTEAFF.

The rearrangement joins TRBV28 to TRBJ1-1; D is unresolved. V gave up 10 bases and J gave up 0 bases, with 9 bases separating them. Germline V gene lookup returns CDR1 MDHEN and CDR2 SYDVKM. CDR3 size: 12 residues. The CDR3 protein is CATLSLNTEAFF. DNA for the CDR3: TGTGCCACCCTTTCCTTGAACACTGAAGCTTTCTTT.

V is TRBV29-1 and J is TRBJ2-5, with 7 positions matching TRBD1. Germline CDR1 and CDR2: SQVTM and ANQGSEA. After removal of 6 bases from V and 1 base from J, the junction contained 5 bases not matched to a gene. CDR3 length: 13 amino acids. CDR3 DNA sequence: TGCAGCGTGGCTACAGGGGCCCAAGAGACCCAGTACTTC. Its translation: CSVATGAQETQYF.

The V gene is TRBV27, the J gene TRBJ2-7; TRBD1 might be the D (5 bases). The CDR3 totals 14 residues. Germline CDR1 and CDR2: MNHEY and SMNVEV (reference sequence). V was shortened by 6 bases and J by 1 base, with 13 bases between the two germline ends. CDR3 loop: CASSRQGISYEQYF. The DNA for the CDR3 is TGTGCCAGCAGCCGTCAGGGAATTTCCTACGAGCAGTACTTC.

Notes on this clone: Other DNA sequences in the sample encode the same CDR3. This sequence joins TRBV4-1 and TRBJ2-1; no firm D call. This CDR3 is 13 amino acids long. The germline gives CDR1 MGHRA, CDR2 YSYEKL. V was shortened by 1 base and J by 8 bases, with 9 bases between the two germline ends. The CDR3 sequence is CASSQVGADEQFF. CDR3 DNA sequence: TGCGCCAGCAGCCAAGTGGGCGCGGATGAGCAGTTCTTC.

The CDR3 sequence is CASSLYPNTEAFF. The DNA of the CDR3 is TGTGCCAGCAGTCTTTACCCGAACACTGAAGCTTTCTTT. V gene TRBV28 combines with J gene TRBJ1-1; no reliable D call. This CDR3 comprises 13 residues. Trimming stripped 5 bases from V and 1 base from J, with 8 bases between. Germline V gene data show CDR1 as MDHEN and CDR2 as SYDVKM.

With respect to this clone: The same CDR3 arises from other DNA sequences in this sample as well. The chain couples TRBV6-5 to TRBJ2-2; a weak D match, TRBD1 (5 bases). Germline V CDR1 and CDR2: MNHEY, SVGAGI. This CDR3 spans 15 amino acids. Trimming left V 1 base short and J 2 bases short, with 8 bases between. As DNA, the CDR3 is TGTGCCAGCAGTTACTTAGGACAAAACACCGGGGAGCTGTTTTTT. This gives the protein CASSYLGQNTGELFF.

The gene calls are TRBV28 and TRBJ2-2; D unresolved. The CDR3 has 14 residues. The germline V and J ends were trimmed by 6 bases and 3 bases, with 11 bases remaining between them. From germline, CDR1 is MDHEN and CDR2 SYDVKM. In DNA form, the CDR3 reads TGTGCCAGCAGCTCATGGGCGGACACCGGGGAGCTGTTTTTT. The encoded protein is CASSSWADTGELFF.

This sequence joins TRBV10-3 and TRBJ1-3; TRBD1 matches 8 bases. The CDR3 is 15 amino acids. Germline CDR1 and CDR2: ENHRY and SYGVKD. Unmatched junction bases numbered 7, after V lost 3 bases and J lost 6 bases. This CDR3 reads CAISDPGGGENTIYF. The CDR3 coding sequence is TGTGCCATCAGTGACCCAGGGGGCGGTGAAAACACCATATATTTT.

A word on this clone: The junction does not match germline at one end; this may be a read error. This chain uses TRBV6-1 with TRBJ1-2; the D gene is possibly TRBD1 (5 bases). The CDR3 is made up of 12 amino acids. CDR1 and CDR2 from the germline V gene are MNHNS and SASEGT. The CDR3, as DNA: TGTGCCAGCAAAAAGGACAAACACACTTTCTCCTTC. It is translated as CASKKDKHTFSF.

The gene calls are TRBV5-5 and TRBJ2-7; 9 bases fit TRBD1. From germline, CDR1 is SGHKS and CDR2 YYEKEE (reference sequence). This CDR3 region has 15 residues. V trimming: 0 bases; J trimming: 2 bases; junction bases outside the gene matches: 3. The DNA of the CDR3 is TGTGCCAGCAGCTTGGGGTGGACAGGGGCCTACGAGCAGTACTTC. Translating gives CASSLGWTGAYEQYF.

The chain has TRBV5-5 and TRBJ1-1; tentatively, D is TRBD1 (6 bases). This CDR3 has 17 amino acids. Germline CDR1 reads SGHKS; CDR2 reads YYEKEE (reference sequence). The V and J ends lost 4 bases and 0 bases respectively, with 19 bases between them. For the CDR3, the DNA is TGTGCCAGCAGCCATTGGGGGGCCTTTACCATGAACACTGAAGCTTTCTTT. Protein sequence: CASSHWGAFTMNTEAFF.

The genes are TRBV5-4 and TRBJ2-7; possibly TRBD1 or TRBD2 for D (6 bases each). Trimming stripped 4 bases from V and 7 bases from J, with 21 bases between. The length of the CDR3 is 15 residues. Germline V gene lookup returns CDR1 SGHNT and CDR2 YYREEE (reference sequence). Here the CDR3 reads CASSPGSGASWEQYF. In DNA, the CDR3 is TGTGCCAGCAGCCCGGGGTCGGGGGCCTCTTGGGAGCAGTACTTC.

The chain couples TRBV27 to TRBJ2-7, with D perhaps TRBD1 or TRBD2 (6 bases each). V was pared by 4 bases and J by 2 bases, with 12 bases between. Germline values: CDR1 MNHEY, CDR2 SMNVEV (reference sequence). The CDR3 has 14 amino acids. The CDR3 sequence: CASSYKGGAYEQYF. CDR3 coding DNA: TGTGCCAGCAGTTATAAGGGGGGAGCCTACGAGCAGTACTTC.

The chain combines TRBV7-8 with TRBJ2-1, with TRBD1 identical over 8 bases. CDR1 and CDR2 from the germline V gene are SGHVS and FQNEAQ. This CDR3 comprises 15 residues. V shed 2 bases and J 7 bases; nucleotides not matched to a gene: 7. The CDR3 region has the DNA TGTGCCAGCAGCTTATTGACAGGGGCGGAGAATGAGCAGTTCTTC. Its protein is CASSLLTGAENEQFF.

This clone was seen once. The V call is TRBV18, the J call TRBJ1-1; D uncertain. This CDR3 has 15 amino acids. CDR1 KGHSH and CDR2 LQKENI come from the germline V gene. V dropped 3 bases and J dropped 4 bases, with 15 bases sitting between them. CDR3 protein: CASSPPGEQITEAFF. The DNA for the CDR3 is TGTGCCAGCTCACCGCCCGGGGAACAAATCACTGAAGCTTTCTTT.

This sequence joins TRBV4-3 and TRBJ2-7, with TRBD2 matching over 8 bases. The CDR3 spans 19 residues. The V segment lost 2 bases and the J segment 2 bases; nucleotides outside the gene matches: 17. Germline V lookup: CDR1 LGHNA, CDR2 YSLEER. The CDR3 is CASSQSTGSAGGSTYEQYF. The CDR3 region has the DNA TGCGCCAGCAGCCAATCTACAGGATCGGCGGGAGGCTCAACCTACGAGCAGTACTTC.

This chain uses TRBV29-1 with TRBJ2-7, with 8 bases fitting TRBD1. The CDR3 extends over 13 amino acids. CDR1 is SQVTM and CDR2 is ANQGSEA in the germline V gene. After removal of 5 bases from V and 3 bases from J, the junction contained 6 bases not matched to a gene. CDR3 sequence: CSVIGQGGYEQYF. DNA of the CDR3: TGCAGCGTTATTGGACAGGGAGGCTACGAGCAGTACTTC.

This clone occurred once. CDR3 residues: CASGRGNRGRADTQYF. CDR3 nucleotides: TGTGCCAGCGGGAGAGGGAACAGGGGGCGCGCAGATACGCAGTATTTT. This chain uses TRBV28 with TRBJ2-3; 9 bases are shared with TRBD1. This CDR3 is built from 16 residues. V trimming: 8 bases; J trimming: 4 bases; junction bases outside the gene matches: 13. Germline CDR1 MDHEN, CDR2 SYDVKM.

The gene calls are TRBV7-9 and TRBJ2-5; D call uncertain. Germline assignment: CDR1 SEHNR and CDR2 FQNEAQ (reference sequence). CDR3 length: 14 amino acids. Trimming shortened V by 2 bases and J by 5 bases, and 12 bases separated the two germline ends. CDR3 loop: CASSLLQSPETQYF. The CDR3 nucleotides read TGTGCCAGCAGCTTACTACAGTCACCCGAGACCCAGTACTTC.

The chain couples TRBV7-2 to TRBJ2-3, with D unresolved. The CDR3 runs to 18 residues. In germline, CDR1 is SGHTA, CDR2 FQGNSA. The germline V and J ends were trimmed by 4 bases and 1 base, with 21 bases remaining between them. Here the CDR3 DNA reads TGTGCCAGCAGCTCTTGGCCCTTTCTTTCGACTGGCACAGATACGCAGTATTTT. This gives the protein CASSSWPFLSTGTDTQYF.

CDR3 amino acids: CASSFTSGNTIYF. For the CDR3, the DNA is TGTGCCAGCAGTTTTACAAGTGGAAACACCATATATTTT. The chain joins TRBV13 to TRBJ1-3; D not resolved. Between the trimmed V and J ends, which lost 6 bases and 3 bases, there was a span of 9 bases. Germline V gives CDR1 PRHDT, CDR2 FYEKMQ (reference sequence). The CDR3 is made up of 13 amino acids. Together with reference TRBV13 and TRBJ1-3, the CDR3 gives the full variable domain: AAGVIQSPRHLIKEKRETATLKCYPIPRHDTVYWYQQGPGQDPQFLISFYEKMQSDKGSIPDRFSAQQFSDYHSELNMSSLELGDSALYFCASSFTSGNTIYFGEGSWLTVV.

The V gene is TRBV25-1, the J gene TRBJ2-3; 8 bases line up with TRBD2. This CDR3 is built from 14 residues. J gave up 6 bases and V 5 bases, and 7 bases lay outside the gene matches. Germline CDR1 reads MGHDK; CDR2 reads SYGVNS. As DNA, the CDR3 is TGTGCCAGCAGTAGCGGGAGTAATCGGGATACGCAGTATTTT. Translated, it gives CASSSGSNRDTQYF.

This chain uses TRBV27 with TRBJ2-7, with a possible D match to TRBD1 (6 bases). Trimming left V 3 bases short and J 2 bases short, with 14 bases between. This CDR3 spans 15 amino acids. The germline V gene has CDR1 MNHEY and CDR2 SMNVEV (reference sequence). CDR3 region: CASSLRTEGTYEQYF. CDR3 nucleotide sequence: TGTGCCAGCAGTTTGAGGACAGAGGGGACCTACGAGCAGTACTTC.

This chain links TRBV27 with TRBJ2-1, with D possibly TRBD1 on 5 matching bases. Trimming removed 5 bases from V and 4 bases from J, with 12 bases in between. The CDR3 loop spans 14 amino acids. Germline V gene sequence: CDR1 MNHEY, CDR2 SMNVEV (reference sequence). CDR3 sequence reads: CASSLQANYNEQFF. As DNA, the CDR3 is TGTGCCAGCAGTCTACAGGCAAATTACAATGAGCAGTTCTTC.

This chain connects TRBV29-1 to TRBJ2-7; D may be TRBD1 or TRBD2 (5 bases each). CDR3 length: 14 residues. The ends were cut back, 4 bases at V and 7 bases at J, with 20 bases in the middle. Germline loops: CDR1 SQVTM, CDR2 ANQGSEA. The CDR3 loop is CSVGATGPFGEQYF. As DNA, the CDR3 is TGCAGCGTTGGGGCCACGGGACCCTTTGGGGAGCAGTACTTC.